This TCR beta chain was observed in a study of shared clonotypes between healthy human individuals. Study conclusions and caveats: Compared with memory subsets, naive subsets generally had larger estimated richness.

For this clone: The antigen is undetermined.

Assay execution proceeded at the deep level. Assay used: immunoSEQ multiplex PCR; TCRdb lists only in-frame clones, some missing. The table shows 650,000 to 800,000 clones, with about 91% occurring only once. Naive CD8 isolation took CD45RO-negative cells positively selected for CCR7 and excluded terminally differentiated effector memory CD45RA+ cells. The germline gives CDR1 MDHEN, CDR2 SYDVKM. Germline trimming cut 6 bases from V and 3 bases from J; bases unmatched to any gene: 13. This CDR3 has 17 residues. The sequenced sample was naive CD8+ T cells sorted from blood. This clonotype originated in a man in his thirties or forties in good health. The rearrangement links TRBV28 to TRBJ2-7; TRBD1 aligns across 11 bases. The CDR3 DNA reads TGTGCCAGCAGACCCCTTCATGAGGGGACAGGGGGCTACGAGCAGTACTTC. Its translation: CASRPLHEGTGGYEQYF.